This T cell receptor (beta chain) was documented in a study of cytomegalovirus exposure and HLA in healthy donors. Turning to the study itself: Researchers found that about 82% of 398 genotyped donors fell within the Caucasian-associated ancestry cluster.

Study observations and caveats: HLA-A and HLA-B allele assignments for most subjects were reportedly predicted accurately using TCR beta sequences. Researchers reported that a few CMV-associated chains were confirmed in vitro as CMV antigen-specific. Later genetic work tied a missense DCLRE1C variant to beta-chain V and J trimming.

The study ran its PCR with 60 Vbeta and 13 Jbeta primers. Profiling relied on immunoSEQ multiplex PCR, and the TCRdb table lists in-frame clones only, not all of them. The repertoire holds 90,000 or so clones, with about 80% as singletons. About this clone itself: Antigen: not known.

Sequencing was performed on PBMCs. This clonotype was sampled from a female donor in good health and CMV-seronegative.

Here the CDR3 reads CASSQAAGVTEAFF. DNA of the CDR3: TGTGCCAGCAGCCAAGCGGCAGGGGTCACTGAAGCTTTCTTT. This sequence joins TRBV4-2 and TRBJ1-1, with D possibly matching TRBD1 (6 bases). CDR3 length equals 14 residues. The germline gives CDR1 LGHNA, CDR2 YNFKEQ. V gave up 1 base and J gave up 4 bases, with 10 bases separating them.